This passage covers 31 T cell receptor beta chains from one sample sequenced in a study of T cells after yellow fever vaccination. A single record per CDR3 protein comes from TCRdb applying MiXCR to the 5' RACE reads. Here the sample spans some 560,000 distinct CDR3 sequences, around 16% being singletons. The sample consisted of PBMCs, taken less than 6 days after the first yellow fever vaccination. These receptors were collected from a man aged 18 to 29 who received the YFV17D yellow fever vaccine.

In its sample, this clonotype was seen a few times. The chain uses TRBV7-2 and TRBJ2-5; 11 bases line up with TRBD2. J was trimmed by 4 bases and V by 2 bases; bases with no gene match: 6. The CDR3 has 16 amino acids. CDR1 SGHTA and CDR2 FQGNSA come from the germline V gene. The CDR3 DNA reads as TGTGCCAGCAGCTTACCTCTAGCGGGGGGAGGAGAGACCCAGTACTTC. This sequence encodes CASSLPLAGGGETQYF.

The chain links TRBV5-6 to TRBJ1-6; 7 nucleotides match TRBD1. The CDR3 loop spans 17 amino acids. V was clipped by 5 bases and J by 7 bases; unmatched bases: 15. The V gene's germline CDR1 is SGHDT and CDR2 YYEEEE. CDR3 in DNA: TGTGCCAGCAGACAGAGCTTGCGACAGGGAGGGAATTCACCCCTCCACTTT. Its translation is CASRQSLRQGGNSPLHF.

This clonotype was seen a handful of times. The chain links TRBV3-1 to TRBJ2-7; D possibly corresponds to TRBD1 (6 bases). Trimming removed 0 bases at V and 4 bases at J, with 16 bases between. The CDR3 is 16 amino acids. From germline, CDR1 is LGHDT and CDR2 YNNKEL (reference sequence). CDR3 DNA sequence: TGTGCCAGCAGCCAAGATTCTGAACAGGGCGTTTACGAGCAGTACTTC. This encodes CASSQDSEQGVYEQYF.

This chain joins TRBV11-2 and TRBJ2-7, with D perhaps matching TRBD2 (6 bases). The CDR3 contains 11 residues. Trimming removed 8 bases from V and 4 bases from J, with 9 bases in between. CDR1 is SGHAT and CDR2 is FQNNGV in the germline V gene. CDR3 nucleotides: TGTGCCAGCGGGAGCGGGTACGAGCAGTACGTC. Encoded protein: CASGSGYEQYV.

This clonotype was detected a few times. The CDR3 DNA reads TGCGCCAGCAGCTTGCTAGCGGGGGACACAGATACGCAGTATTTT. Protein product: CASSLLAGDTDTQYF. The J gene is TRBJ2-3, the V gene TRBV5-1; the match to TRBD2 covers 10 bases. The germline V gene has CDR1 SGHRS and CDR2 YFSETQ. The V and J ends lost 1 base and 2 bases, in that order; junction bases with no gene match: 1. CDR3 size: 15 residues.

V gene TRBV4-1 combines with J gene TRBJ2-5; 9 nucleotides align to TRBD1. Germline CDR1 is MGHRA and CDR2 is YSYEKL. The CDR3 runs to 16 residues. V lost 2 bases and J lost 4; bases outside the gene matches: 8. The CDR3: CASSQFGRQGVETQYF. Here the CDR3 DNA reads TGCGCCAGCAGCCAATTCGGTAGACAGGGGGTAGAGACCCAGTACTTC.

This clonotype showed up just a few times. This chain links TRBV9 with TRBJ2-1; 10 bases agree with TRBD1. The CDR3 has 16 residues. The germline V gene has CDR1 SGDLS and CDR2 YYNGEE. The V segment lost 0 bases and the J segment 5 bases; nucleotides outside the gene matches: 5. The CDR3 region is CASSVAGTGVDNEQFF. The CDR3 region has the DNA TGTGCCAGCAGCGTAGCGGGGACAGGGGTTGACAATGAGCAGTTCTTC.

The chain carries TRBV7-9 and TRBJ1-2, with TRBD1 matching over 12 bases. Germline V gene sequence: CDR1 SEHNR, CDR2 FQNEAQ (reference sequence). V lost 3 bases, J lost 4 bases, and 3 bases stayed unmatched. The CDR3 totals 15 residues. The CDR3 loop is CASSFGTGGSYGYTF. The DNA for the CDR3 is TGTGCCAGCAGCTTCGGGACAGGGGGCAGCTATGGCTACACCTTC.

V and J are TRBV7-2 and TRBJ1-4; 9 nucleotides align to TRBD1. CDR1 and CDR2 from the germline V gene are SGHTA and FQGNSA. J lost 6 bases, V lost 5 bases, and 4 bases had no gene match. This CDR3 is built from 14 residues. In DNA form, the CDR3 reads TGTGCCAGCAGCCCTGACAGGGGGGATGAAAAACTGTTTTTT. Translated: CASSPDRGDEKLFF.

Only a few counts were recorded for this clonotype. This chain connects TRBV11-2 to TRBJ2-1, with D possibly being TRBD1 or TRBD2 (6 bases each). CDR3 length equals 18 residues. The V and J ends lost 0 bases and 5 bases respectively, with 20 bases between them. Germline V gene sequence: CDR1 SGHAT, CDR2 FQNNGV. CDR3 in amino acids: CASSLDQGGTSTNNEQFF. CDR3 nucleotides: TGTGCCAGCAGCTTAGATCAAGGGGGGACGTCCACCAACAATGAGCAGTTCTTC.

This clonotype was picked up many times. The chain joins TRBV5-1 to TRBJ1-1; tentative D call: TRBD1 (6 bases). CDR1 and CDR2 (germline): SGHRS, YFSETQ. The CDR3 sequence is 14 residues long. The V end lost 4 bases, the J end lost 1 base, and 11 bases lay between the germline ends. The CDR3 protein is CASSEWGQNTEAFF. The CDR3 nucleotides read TGCGCCAGCAGCGAATGGGGGCAGAACACTGAAGCTTTCTTT.

The V and J genes are TRBV11-2 and TRBJ2-7; 8 nucleotides match TRBD1. V lost 7 bases and J lost 6; bases outside the gene matches: 8. The CDR3 sequence is 13 residues long. Germline loops: CDR1 SGHAT, CDR2 FQNNGV. The CDR3 region is CASTTTGEAEQYF. CDR3 nucleotide sequence: TGTGCCAGCACAACGACAGGGGAGGCCGAGCAGTACTTC.

The chain recombines TRBV6-2 or TRBV6-3 with TRBJ1-1; D ambiguous. The CDR3 runs 13 residues. CDR1 MNHEY and CDR2 SVGEGT come from the germline V gene. V was clipped by 2 bases and J by 6 bases, with 10 bases between them. CDR3 loop: CASSYVERSEAFF. The CDR3 DNA is TGTGCCAGCAGTTACGTGGAGAGGTCTGAAGCTTTCTTT.

The CDR3 nucleotides read TGTGCCAGCAGTTACTCTAGACTCTTTGCCCCCTATGGCTACACCTTC. Encoded protein: CASSYSRLFAPYGYTF. This sequence joins TRBV6-5 and TRBJ1-2; no reliable D call. CDR1 MNHEY and CDR2 SVGAGI come from the germline V gene. This CDR3 comprises 16 residues. V lost 0 bases to trimming and J lost 4 bases, with 15 bases between them.

This clonotype was seen more than once but under ten times. The chain recombines TRBV15 with TRBJ2-1; D possibly corresponds to TRBD2 (5 bases). The CDR3 sequence is 15 residues long. Germline values: CDR1 LNHNV, CDR2 YYDKDF (reference sequence). CDR3 amino acids: CVALVLAPDPNEQFF. CDR3 coding DNA: TGTGTCGCTCTCGTTCTAGCCCCTGATCCCAATGAGCAGTTCTTC.

This clonotype came up a few times. CDR3 amino acids: CASSDVPGRATNEKLFF. The CDR3 nucleotides read TGTGCCAGCAGTGATGTCCCGGGACGGGCAACTAATGAAAAACTGTTTTTT. The chain is built from TRBV2 and TRBJ1-4; maybe TRBD1 (5 bases). The germline V gene has CDR1 SNHLY and CDR2 FYNNEI. V shed 3 bases and J shed 0 bases, with 14 bases lying between them. CDR3 size: 17 residues.

V and J are TRBV4-3 and TRBJ2-3, with 8 bases lining up with TRBD1. Per germline, CDR1 LGHNA and CDR2 YSLEER. The junction had 6 bases not matched to a gene; V was cut back by 0 bases and J by 4 bases. The CDR3 contains 16 residues. CDR3 in amino acids: CASSQDRTGTADTQYF. The CDR3 DNA follows: TGCGCCAGCAGCCAAGACCGGACAGGGACGGCAGATACGCAGTATTTT.

The chain employs TRBV5-4 and TRBJ2-5; D assignment may be TRBD1 or TRBD2 (6 bases each). Germline V gene data show CDR1 as SGHNT and CDR2 as YYREEE (reference sequence). This CDR3 spans 15 amino acids. Trimming removed 4 bases from V and 4 bases from J, with 17 bases in between. CDR3: CASSGSGGPGETQYF. CDR3 in DNA: TGTGCCAGCAGCGGCTCCGGGGGCCCGGGAGAGACCCAGTACTTC.

The chain couples TRBV28 to TRBJ2-1; unclear D gene. There are 13 residues in the CDR3. Between the trimmed V and J ends, which lost 10 bases and 6 bases, there was a span of 16 bases. Germline V gene data show CDR1 as MDHEN and CDR2 as SYDVKM. CDR3 sequence reads: CAISFGVVNEQFF. For the CDR3, the DNA is TGTGCCATCAGCTTTGGGGTTGTCAATGAGCAGTTCTTC.

This clonotype has just a few counts. This chain uses TRBV6-2 or TRBV6-3 with TRBJ2-3; perhaps D is TRBD1 or TRBD2 (5 bases each). The V gene's germline CDR1 is MNHEY and CDR2 SVGEGT. Trimming pared 7 bases from V and 4 bases from J, leaving 12 bases between. The CDR3 consists of 13 residues. The CDR3 sequence: CASIPRDADTQYF. As DNA, the CDR3 is TGTGCCAGCATCCCGAGGGACGCAGATACGCAGTATTTT.

This clonotype occurred a few times. The chain employs TRBV12-3 or TRBV12-4 and TRBJ2-1; TRBD2 might be the D (7 bases). The CDR3 runs 18 residues. V lost 1 base and J lost 3, with 19 bases in between. CDR3: CASSLGTGGGGLYNEQFF. DNA of the CDR3: TGTGCCAGCAGTTTAGGCACCGGGGGAGGGGGTCTCTACAATGAGCAGTTCTTC.

This sequence joins TRBV9 and TRBJ2-1, with D uncertain. CDR1 is SGDLS and CDR2 is YYNGEE in the germline V gene. The CDR3 runs to 15 residues. Trimming shortened V by 1 base and J by 5 bases, and 13 bases separated the two germline ends. The chain's CDR3 is CASSVSITPNNEQFF. CDR3 DNA sequence: TGTGCCAGCAGCGTATCCATTACCCCTAACAATGAGCAGTTCTTC.

This clonotype was counted a few times. The rearrangement joins TRBV7-6 to TRBJ2-5, with no clear D. Trimming pared 5 bases from V and 1 base from J, leaving 14 bases between. Germline V gene sequence: CDR1 SGHVS, CDR2 FNYEAQ. The CDR3 covers 15 residues. The CDR3 protein is CASSPRSASQETQYF. CDR3 DNA: TGTGCCAGCAGCCCCAGGTCGGCTAGCCAAGAGACCCAGTACTTC.

V gene TRBV7-9 combines with J gene TRBJ2-2; D unclear. Trimming took 4 bases from V and 3 from J, leaving 12 bases between them. There are 15 residues in the CDR3. Germline V gene sequence: CDR1 SEHNR, CDR2 FQNEAQ (reference sequence). This CDR3 is CASSYRAVYTGELFF. CDR3 DNA sequence: TGTGCCAGCAGCTATCGAGCTGTTTACACCGGGGAGCTGTTTTTT.

This chain uses TRBV5-8 with TRBJ2-4; D unclear. This CDR3 has 14 residues. Germline V lookup: CDR1 SGHTS, CDR2 YDEGEE. The V gene lost 4 bases and the J gene lost 0 bases, with 8 bases spanning the gap. CDR3 residues: CASSDEGAKNIQYF. CDR3 nucleotide sequence: TGTGCCAGCAGCGATGAAGGAGCCAAAAACATTCAGTACTTC.

This clonotype was recorded a few times. The rearrangement uses TRBV13 and TRBJ2-1, with D maybe TRBD2 (6 bases). The CDR3 contains 13 residues. The V and J ends lost 2 bases and 7 bases respectively, with 9 bases between them. Germline V gene lookup returns CDR1 PRHDT and CDR2 FYEKMQ (reference sequence). CDR3 in amino acids: CASSLLSGNEQFF. The CDR3 bases are TGTGCCAGCAGCTTACTAAGCGGGAATGAGCAGTTCTTC.

This clonotype was seen only a few times. This CDR3 is CASSLAASGANVLTF. The CDR3, as DNA: TGTGCCAGTAGTCTCGCGGCCTCTGGGGCCAACGTCCTGACTTTC. V usage is TRBV19 and J usage is TRBJ2-6; no clear D gene. This CDR3 contains 15 residues. The germline gives CDR1 LNHDA, CDR2 SQIVND (reference sequence). Trimming removed 5 bases at V and 0 bases at J, with 8 bases between.

This clonotype appeared many times. At one end the junction does not follow the germline gene, possibly because of a read error. DNA for the CDR3: TGTGCCAGCAGTTTAATGGACCCGACCCAAGGGACCCAGTACTTC. Translating gives CASSLMDPTQGTQYF. The chain links TRBV12-3 or TRBV12-4 to TRBJ2-5; D ambiguous. The CDR3 runs to 15 residues.

The table lists this clonotype with a count of one. CDR3 protein: CASSSQQGVDTQYF. The CDR3 DNA is TGTGCCAGCAGCTCTCAGCAGGGGGTGGATACGCAGTATTTT. The rearrangement links TRBV9 to TRBJ2-3; TRBD1 matches 7 bases. From germline, CDR1 is SGDLS and CDR2 YYNGEE. Unmatched junction bases numbered 8, after V lost 4 bases and J lost 6 bases. The CDR3 consists of 14 residues.

This chain uses TRBV2 with TRBJ2-4, with 7 bases identical to TRBD1. Trimming removed 6 bases from V and 0 bases from J; junction bases left unmatched: 5. The CDR3 covers 15 residues. CDR1 and CDR2 (germline): SNHLY, FYNNEI. The CDR3 bases are TGTGCCAGCAGAAAACAGGGGCTAGCCAAAAACATTCAGTACTTC. It specifies CASRKQGLAKNIQYF.

This clonotype has just a few counts. The CDR3 loop reads CSVAAGVGRRNTIYF. Written as DNA, the CDR3 is TGCAGCGTTGCGGCAGGGGTGGGTCGAAGAAACACCATATATTTT. The chain uses TRBV29-1 and TRBJ1-3, with a tentative D call TRBD1 (6 bases). The ends were cut back, 4 bases at V and 5 bases at J, with 18 bases in the middle. The germline V gene has CDR1 SQVTM and CDR2 ANQGSEA. The CDR3 extends over 15 amino acids. The variable domain in full, with the rest retrieved from reference TRBV29-1 and TRBJ1-3, is SAVISQKPSRDICQRGTSLTIQCQVDSQVTMMFWYRQQPGQSLTLIATANQGSEATYESGFVIDKFPISRPNLTFSTLTVSNMSPEDSSIYLCSVAAGVGRRNTIYFGEGSWLTVV.